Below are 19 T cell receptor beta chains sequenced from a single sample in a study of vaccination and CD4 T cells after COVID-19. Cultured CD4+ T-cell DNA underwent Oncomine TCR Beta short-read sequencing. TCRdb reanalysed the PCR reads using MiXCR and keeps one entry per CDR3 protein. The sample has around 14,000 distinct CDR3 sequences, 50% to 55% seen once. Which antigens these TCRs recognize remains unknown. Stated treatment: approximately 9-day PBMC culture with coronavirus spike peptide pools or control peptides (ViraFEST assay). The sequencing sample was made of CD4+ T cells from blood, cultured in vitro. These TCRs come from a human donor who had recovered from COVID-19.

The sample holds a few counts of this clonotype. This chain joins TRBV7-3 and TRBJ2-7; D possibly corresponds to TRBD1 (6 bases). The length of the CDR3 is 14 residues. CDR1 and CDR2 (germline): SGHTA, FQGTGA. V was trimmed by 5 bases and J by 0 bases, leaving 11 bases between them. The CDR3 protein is CASSPTGSSYEQYF. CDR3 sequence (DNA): TGTGCCAGCAGCCCTACAGGGAGCTCCTACGAGCAGTACTTC.

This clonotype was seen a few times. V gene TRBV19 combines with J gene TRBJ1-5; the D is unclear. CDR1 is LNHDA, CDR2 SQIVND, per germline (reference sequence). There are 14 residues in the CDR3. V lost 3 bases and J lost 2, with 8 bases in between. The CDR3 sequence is CASSILGGNQPQHF. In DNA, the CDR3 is TGTGCCAGTAGTATCTTAGGAGGCAATCAGCCCCAGCATTTT. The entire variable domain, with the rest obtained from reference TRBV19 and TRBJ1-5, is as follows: DGGITQSPKYLFRKEGQNVTLSCEQNLNHDAMYWYRQDPGQGLRLIYYSQIVNDFQKGDIAEGYSVSREKKESFPLTVTSAQKNPTAFYLCASSILGGNQPQHFGDGTRLSIL.

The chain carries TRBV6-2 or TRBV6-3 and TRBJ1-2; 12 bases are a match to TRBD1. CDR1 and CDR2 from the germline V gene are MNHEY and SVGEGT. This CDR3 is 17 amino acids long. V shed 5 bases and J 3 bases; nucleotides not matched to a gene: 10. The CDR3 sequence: CASSNYPGTGGDYGYTF. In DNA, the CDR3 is TGTGCCAGCAGTAACTACCCCGGGACAGGGGGCGACTATGGCTACACCTTC.

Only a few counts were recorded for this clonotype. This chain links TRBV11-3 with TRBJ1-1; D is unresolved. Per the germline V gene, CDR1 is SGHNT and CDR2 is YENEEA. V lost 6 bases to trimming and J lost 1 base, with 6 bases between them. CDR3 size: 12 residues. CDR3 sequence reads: CASSDPNTEAFF. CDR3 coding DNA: TGTGCCAGCAGTGATCCGAACACTGAAGCTTTCTTT.

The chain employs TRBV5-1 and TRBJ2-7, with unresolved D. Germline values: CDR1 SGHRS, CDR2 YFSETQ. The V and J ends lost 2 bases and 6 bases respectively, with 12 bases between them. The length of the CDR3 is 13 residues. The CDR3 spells CASSFVPSLEQYF. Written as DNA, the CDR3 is TGCGCCAGCAGCTTCGTACCTTCGCTCGAGCAGTACTTC. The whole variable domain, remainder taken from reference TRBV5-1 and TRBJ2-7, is KAGVTQTPRYLIKTRGQQVTLSCSPISGHRSVSWYQQTPGQGLQFLFEYFSETQRNKGNFPGRFSGRQFSNSRSEMNVSTLELGDSALYLCASSFVPSLEQYFGPGTRLTVT.

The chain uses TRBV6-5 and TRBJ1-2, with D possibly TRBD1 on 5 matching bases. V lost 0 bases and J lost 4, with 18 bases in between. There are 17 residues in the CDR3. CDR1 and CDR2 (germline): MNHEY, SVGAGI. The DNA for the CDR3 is TGTGCCAGCAGTTACTCGAGCAAGGGCTCAGGGTCCTATGGCTACACCTTC. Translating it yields CASSYSSKGSGSYGYTF.

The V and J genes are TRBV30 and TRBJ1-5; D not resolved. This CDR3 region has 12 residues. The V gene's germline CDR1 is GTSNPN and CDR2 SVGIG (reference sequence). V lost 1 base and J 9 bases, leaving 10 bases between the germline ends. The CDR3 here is CAWSASLGPQHF. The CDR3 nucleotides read TGTGCCTGGAGTGCCTCGTTAGGGCCCCAGCATTTT.

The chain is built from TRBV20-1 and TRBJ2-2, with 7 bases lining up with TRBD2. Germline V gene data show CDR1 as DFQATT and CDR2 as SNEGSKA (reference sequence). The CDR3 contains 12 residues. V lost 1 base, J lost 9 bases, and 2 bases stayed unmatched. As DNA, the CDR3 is TGCAGTGCTAGAGGGGGGGGACGGGAGCTGTTTTTT. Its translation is CSARGGGRELFF.

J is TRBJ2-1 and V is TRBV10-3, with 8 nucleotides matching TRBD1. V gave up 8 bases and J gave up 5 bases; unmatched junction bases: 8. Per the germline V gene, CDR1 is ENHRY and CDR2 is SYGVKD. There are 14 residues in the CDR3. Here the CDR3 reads CAIGRQGSDNEQFF. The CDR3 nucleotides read TGTGCCATCGGTAGACAGGGGAGTGACAATGAGCAGTTCTTC.

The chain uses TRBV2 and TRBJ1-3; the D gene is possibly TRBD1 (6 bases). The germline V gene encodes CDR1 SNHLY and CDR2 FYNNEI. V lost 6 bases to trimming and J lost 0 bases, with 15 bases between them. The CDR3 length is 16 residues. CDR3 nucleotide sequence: TGTGCCAGCAGCTATGGACAGTTACTCTCTGGAAACACCATATATTTT. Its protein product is CASSYGQLLSGNTIYF.

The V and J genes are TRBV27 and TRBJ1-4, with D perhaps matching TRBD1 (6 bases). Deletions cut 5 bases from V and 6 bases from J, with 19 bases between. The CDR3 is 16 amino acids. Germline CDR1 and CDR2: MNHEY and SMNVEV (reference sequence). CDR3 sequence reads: CASSPAQGRGDEKLFF. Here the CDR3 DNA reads TGTGCCAGCAGTCCGGCACAGGGAAGAGGGGATGAAAAACTGTTTTTT.

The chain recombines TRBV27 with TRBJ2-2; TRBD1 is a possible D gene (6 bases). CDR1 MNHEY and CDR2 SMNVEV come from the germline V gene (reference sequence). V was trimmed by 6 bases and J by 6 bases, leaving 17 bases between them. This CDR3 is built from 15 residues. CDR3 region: CASSPYHREAGELFF. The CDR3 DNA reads TGTGCCAGCAGCCCATACCACAGGGAAGCCGGGGAGCTGTTTTTT.

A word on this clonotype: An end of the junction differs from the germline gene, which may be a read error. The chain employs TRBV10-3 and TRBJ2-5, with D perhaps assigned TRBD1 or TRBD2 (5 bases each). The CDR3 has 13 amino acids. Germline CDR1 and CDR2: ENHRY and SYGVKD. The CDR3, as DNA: TGTGCCAACTCCGGGACCGAAGGGGAGACCCACTACTTC. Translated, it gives CANSGTEGETHYF.

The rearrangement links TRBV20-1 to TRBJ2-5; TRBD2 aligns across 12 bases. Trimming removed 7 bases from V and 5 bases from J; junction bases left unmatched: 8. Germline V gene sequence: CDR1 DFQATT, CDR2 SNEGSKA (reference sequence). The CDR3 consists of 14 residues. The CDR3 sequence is CSVLAGGRGETQYF. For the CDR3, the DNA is TGCAGTGTCCTAGCGGGAGGGAGGGGGGAGACCCAGTACTTC.

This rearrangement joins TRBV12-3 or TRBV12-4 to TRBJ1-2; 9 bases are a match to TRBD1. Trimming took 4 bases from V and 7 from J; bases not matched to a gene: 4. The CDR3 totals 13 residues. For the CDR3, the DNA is TGTGCCAGCAGTTCTTACAGGGGGCTTGGCTACACCTTC. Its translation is CASSSYRGLGYTF.

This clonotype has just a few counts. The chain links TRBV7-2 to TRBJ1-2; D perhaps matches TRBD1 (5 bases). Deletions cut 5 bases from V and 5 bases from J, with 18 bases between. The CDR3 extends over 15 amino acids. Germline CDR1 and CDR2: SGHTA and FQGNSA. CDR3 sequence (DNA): TGTGCCAGCAGCCCCCTCCAGGGCGGGCCATATGGCTACACCTTC. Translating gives CASSPLQGGPYGYTF.

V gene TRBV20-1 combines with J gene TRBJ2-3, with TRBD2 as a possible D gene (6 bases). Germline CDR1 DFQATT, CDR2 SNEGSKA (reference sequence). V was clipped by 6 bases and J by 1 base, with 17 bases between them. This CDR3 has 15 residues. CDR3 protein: CSAPTPGSGTDTQYF. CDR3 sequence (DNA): TGCAGTGCCCCTACCCCCGGGAGTGGCACAGATACGCAGTATTTT.

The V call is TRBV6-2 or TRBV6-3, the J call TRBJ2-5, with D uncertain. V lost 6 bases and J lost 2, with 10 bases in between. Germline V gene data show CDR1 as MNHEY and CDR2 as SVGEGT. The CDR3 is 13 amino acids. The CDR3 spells CASRSSKQETQYF. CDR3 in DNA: TGTGCCAGCAGGTCGAGCAAACAAGAGACCCAGTACTTC.

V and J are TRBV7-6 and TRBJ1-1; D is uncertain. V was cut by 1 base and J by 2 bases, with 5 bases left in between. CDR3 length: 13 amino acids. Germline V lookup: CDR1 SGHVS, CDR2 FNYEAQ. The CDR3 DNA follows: TGTGCCAGCAGCTTAGAACCCAACACTGAAGCTTTCTTT. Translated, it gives CASSLEPNTEAFF.